The clone carrying this TCR beta chain was seen at least ten times. At one end the junction does not follow the germline gene, possibly because of a read error. The record originates from a study of T cell repertoires in cytomegalovirus infection. TCRdb reanalysed the reads using MiXCR and keeps one entry per CDR3 protein. The repertoire has about 260,000 distinct CDR3 sequences, around 8.7% of them found once; the top ten carry about 15%. Germline V gene sequence: CDR1 SGHTA, CDR2 FQGNSA. The CDR3 sequence is 14 residues long. The receptor was isolated from a human donor in good health (CMV status not recorded). Some clones in this sample may be carry-over from other donors' samples. The sample was PBMCs. The chain has TRBV7-2 and TRBJ1-2; a weak D match, TRBD1 (6 bases). CDR3: CASSLVGGNFGYTF. The CDR3 DNA sequence: TGTGCCAGCAGCTTAGTAGGGGGGAACTTTGGCTACACCTTC.